This T cell receptor (beta chain) was captured by sequencing in a study of blood T cell repertoires in COVID-19 (dated by TCRdb to 2020 to 2022). Background on the whole study: The collaborator samples originated in the United States, Italy and Spain and spanned the acute and convalescent phases of COVID-19. The material from the prospective study consisted of cDNA or gDNA derived from T cells, B-cell-depleted T cells, or PBMCs. Subjects who had been exposed to COVID-19, were actively infected with it, or had recovered from it provided the deeply sampled blood TCRbeta repertoires that made up the dataset. The repertoires were released in a freely available public database meant as a resource for research on the immune response to SARS-CoV-2. Samples came from the ongoing ImmuneRACE study (first 160 participants) plus 1,254 subjects from 6 global collaborators. Nearly every sample came with metadata listing a de-identified subject ID, COVID-19 status, age in years and sex. Where available, HLA class I and class II types were obtained from metadata supplied by the sample provider rather than from assay-based typing. The investigation overall reported the following: How much clinical and demographic metadata was included differed by source and by participant, and the metadata was provided uncurated.

Enrolling through a virtual design, the prospective study's participants ranged in age from roughly 18 to 90 years and lived across some 23 United States geographic areas. In the prospective study, cohorts were assigned on the basis of participant-reported clinical history obtained from a screening survey and a study questionnaire. A participant counted as exposed if, within 2 weeks of entering the study, that participant had been in contact with someone who had a PCR-confirmed or clinician-diagnosed COVID-19 case. Each participant in the prospective study had whole blood, serum and a nasopharyngeal or oropharyngeal swab collected by mobile phlebotomists. Additional blood draws and questionnaires over an approximately 2-month period could optionally be provided by prospective study participants. Prospective study blood samples were shipped either frozen or at room temperature before DNA extraction.

As regards this clone: It has no known antigen specificity. No clone much larger than this one lies a single base away; base qualities are absent.

TCRbeta CDR3 regions were amplified from genomic DNA using the immunoSEQ Assay, a bias-controlled multiplex PCR. In the paper's pipeline: Nucleated cell counts per sample were estimated from amplification of reference gene primers within the assay. To quantify the absolute abundance of each unique TCRbeta CDR3 rearrangement, sequence reads were collapsed and filtered. For each sample, productive Simpson clonality was calculated as the square root of Simpson's diversity index across productive rearrangements. The clones in this table, taken by TCRdb from immuneACCESS, are in-frame only. Not every clone is retained; where verified, under half of the shortfall comes from an unresolved V gene, and the cause of the rest is unknown. That table furnishes V, J and clone size, whereas the DNA furnished D and trimming. The table for this sample lists about 430,000 clones; over 75% of them were counted only once. Approximately 1.3% of the sample comes from the top ten.

The sample comprised PBMCs or T cells enriched from blood (not recorded which). This TCR came from a woman in her late teens or twenties who had been exposed to COVID-19.

DNA sequence: TGTGCCAGCTATAGGACTGCTTACGAGCAGTACTTC. Protein translation: CASYRTAYEQYF. The sequence joins TRBV6-5 to TRBJ2-7, and TRBD2 may be the D gene, going by 5 matching bases. V drops 8 bases and J drops 4 bases, leaving 12 bases in between. The CDR3 holds 12 amino acids from the cysteine to the phenylalanine. Of all the DNA, just the CDR3 is kept, 36 bases in frame from base 1. Sequences MNHEY (CDR1) and SVGAGI (CDR2) are obtained from the germline V gene.